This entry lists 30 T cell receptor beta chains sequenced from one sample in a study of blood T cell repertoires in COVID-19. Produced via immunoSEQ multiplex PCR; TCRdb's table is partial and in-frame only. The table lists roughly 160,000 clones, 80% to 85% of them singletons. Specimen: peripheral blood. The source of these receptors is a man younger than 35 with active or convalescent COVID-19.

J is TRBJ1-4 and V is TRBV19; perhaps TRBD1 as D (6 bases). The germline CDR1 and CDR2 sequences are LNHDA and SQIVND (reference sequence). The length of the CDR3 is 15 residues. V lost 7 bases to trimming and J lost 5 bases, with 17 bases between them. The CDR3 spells CASNGGQLQNEKLFF. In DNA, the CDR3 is TGTGCCAGTAACGGAGGACAGCTTCAAAATGAAAAACTGTTTTTT.

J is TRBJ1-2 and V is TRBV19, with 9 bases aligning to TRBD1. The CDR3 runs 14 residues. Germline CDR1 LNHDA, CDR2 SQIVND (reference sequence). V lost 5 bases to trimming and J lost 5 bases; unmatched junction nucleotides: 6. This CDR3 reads CASSVGQGWYGYTF. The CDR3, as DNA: TGTGCCAGTAGTGTCGGACAGGGGTGGTATGGCTACACCTTC.

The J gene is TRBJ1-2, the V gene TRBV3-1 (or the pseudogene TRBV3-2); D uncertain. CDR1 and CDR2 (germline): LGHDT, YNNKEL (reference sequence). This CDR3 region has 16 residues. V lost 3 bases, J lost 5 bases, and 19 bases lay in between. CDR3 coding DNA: TGTGCCAGCAGCCAGAGGAGGGCACCCACCCAATATGGCTACACCTTC. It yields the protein CASSQRRAPTQYGYTF.

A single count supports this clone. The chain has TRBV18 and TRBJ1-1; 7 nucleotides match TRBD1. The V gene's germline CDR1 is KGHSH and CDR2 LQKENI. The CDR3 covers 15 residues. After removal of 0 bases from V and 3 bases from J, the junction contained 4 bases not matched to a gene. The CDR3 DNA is TGTGCCAGCTCACCACCGACAGGGCAATACACTGAAGCTTTCTTT. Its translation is CASSPPTGQYTEAFF. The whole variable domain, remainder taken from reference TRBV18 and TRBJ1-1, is NAGVMQNPRHLVRRRGQEARLRCSPMKGHSHVYWYRQLPEEGLKFMVYLQKENIIDESGMPKERFSAEFPKEGPSILRIQQVVRGDSAAYFCASSPPTGQYTEAFFGQGTRLTVV.

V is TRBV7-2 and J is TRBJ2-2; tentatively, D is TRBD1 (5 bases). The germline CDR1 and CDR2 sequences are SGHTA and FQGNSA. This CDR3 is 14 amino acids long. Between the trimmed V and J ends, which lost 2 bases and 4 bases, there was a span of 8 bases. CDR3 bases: TGTGCCAGCAGCTTATTGGGGCCCACCGGGGAGCTGTTTTTT. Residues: CASSLLGPTGELFF.

The CDR3 sequence is CASSEGAAGFYEQYF. The CDR3 DNA reads as TGTGCCAGCAGTGAAGGAGCGGCAGGTTTCTACGAGCAGTACTTC. The J gene is TRBJ2-7, the V gene TRBV6-1; D is perhaps TRBD2 (5 bases). V shed 1 base and J shed 3 bases, with 13 bases lying between them. The germline gives CDR1 MNHNS, CDR2 SASEGT. CDR3 length equals 15 residues.

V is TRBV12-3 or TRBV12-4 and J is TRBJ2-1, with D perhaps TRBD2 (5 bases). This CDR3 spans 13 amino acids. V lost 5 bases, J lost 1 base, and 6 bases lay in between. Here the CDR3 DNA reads TGTGCCAGCAGTAGAGGGTCCTACAATGAGCAGTTCTTC. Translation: CASSRGSYNEQFF.

In nucleotides, the CDR3 is TGTGCCAGCAGGGCCGGACTAGCGGGACAACCGGGCGAGCAGTTCTTC. It encodes CASRAGLAGQPGEQFF. The V gene is TRBV9, the J gene TRBJ2-1, with TRBD2 matching 12 bases. The ends lost 5 bases at V and 10 bases at J; junction bases unmatched: 13. Germline CDR1 is SGDLS and CDR2 is YYNGEE. The CDR3 is 16 residues long.

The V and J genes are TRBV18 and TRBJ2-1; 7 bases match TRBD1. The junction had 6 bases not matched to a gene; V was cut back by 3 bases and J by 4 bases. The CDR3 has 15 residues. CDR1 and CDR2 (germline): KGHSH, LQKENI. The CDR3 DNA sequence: TGTGCCAGCTCACCCGGGACAGTGATTTACAATGAGCAGTTCTTC. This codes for CASSPGTVIYNEQFF. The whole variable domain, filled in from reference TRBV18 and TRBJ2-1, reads NAGVMQNPRHLVRRRGQEARLRCSPMKGHSHVYWYRQLPEEGLKFMVYLQKENIIDESGMPKERFSAEFPKEGPSILRIQQVVRGDSAAYFCASSPGTVIYNEQFFGPGTRLTVL.

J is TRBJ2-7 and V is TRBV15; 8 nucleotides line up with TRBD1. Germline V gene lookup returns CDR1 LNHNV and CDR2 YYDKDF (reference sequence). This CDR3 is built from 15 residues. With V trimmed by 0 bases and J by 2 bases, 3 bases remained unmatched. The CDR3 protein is CATSRDPGGPYEQYF. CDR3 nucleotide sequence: TGTGCCACCAGCAGAGATCCAGGGGGCCCCTACGAGCAGTACTTC.

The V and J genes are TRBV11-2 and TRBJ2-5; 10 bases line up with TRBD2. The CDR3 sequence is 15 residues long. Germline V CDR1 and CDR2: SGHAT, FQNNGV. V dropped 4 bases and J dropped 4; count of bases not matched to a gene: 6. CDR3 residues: CASSSRAGGPETQYF. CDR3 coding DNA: TGTGCCAGCAGCTCCCGAGCGGGGGGGCCAGAGACCCAGTACTTC. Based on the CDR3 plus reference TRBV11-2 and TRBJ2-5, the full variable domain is EAGVAQSPRYKIIEKRQSVAFWCNPISGHATLYWYQQILGQGPKLLIQFQNNGVVDDSQLPKDRFSAERLKGVDSTLKIQPAKLEDSAVYLCASSSRAGGPETQYFGPGTRLLVL.

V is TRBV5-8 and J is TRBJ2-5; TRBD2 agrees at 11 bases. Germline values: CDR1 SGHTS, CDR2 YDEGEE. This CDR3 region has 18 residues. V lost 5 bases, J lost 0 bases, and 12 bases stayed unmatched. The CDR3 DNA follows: TGTGCCAGCAGTAAGACCCGGACTAGCGGGCTCTACCAAGAGACCCAGTACTTC. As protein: CASSKTRTSGLYQETQYF.

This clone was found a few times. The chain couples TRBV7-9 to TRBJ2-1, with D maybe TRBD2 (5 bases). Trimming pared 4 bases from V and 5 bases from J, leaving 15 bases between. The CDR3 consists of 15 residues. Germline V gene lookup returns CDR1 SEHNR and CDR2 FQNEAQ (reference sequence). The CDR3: CASSSTMNMDNEQFF. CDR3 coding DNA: TGTGCCAGCAGCTCGACTATGAACATGGACAATGAGCAGTTCTTC.

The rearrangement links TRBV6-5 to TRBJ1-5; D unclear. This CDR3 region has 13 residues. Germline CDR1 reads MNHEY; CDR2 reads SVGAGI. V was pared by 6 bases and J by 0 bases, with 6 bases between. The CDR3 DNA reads TGTGCCAGCAGCGCGTCTAGCAATCAGCCCCAGCATTTT. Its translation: CASSASSNQPQHF.

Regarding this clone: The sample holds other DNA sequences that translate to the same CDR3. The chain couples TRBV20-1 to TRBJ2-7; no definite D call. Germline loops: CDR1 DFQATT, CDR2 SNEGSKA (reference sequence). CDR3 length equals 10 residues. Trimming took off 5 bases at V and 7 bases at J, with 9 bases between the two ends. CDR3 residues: CSALSREQYF. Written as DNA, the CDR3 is TGCAGTGCTCTGAGTCGGGAGCAGTACTTC.

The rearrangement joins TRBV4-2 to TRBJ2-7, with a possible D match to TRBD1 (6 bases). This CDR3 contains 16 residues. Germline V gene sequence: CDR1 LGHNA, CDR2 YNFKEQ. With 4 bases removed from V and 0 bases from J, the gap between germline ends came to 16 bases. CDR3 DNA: TGTGCCAGCAGCCCCGTTGGGGGCCTGGTCTCCTACGAGCAGTACTTC. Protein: CASSPVGGLVSYEQYF.

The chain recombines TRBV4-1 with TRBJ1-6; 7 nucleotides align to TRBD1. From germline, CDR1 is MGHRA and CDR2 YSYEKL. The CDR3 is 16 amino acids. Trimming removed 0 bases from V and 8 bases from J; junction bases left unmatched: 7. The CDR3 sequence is CASSQDSYRGDSPLHF. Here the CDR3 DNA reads TGCGCCAGCAGCCAAGATTCGTACAGGGGTGATTCACCCCTCCACTTT.

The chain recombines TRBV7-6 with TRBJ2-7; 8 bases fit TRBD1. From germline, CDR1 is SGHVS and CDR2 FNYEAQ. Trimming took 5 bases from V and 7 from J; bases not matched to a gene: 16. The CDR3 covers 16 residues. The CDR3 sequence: CASSPSPGVRGREQYF. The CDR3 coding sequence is TGTGCCAGCAGCCCTTCTCCAGGGGTCAGGGGGCGAGAGCAGTACTTC. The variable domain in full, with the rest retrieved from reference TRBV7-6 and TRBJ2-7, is GAGVSQSPRYKVTKRGQDVALRCDPISGHVSLYWYRQALGQGPEFLTYFNYEAQQDKSGLPNDRFSAERPEGSISTLTIQRTEQRDSAMYRCASSPSPGVRGREQYFGPGTRLTVT.

CDR3 nucleotide sequence: TGTGCCAGTAGTAAGTCAGCGGCGGGACAGGGGGCATCTTCACCCCTCCACTTT. As protein: CASSKSAAGQGASSPLHF. This chain links TRBV19 with TRBJ1-6, with 12 bases matching TRBD1. The V segment lost 4 bases and the J segment 9 bases; nucleotides outside the gene matches: 13. The germline V gene encodes CDR1 LNHDA and CDR2 SQIVND (reference sequence). CDR3 length: 18 residues.

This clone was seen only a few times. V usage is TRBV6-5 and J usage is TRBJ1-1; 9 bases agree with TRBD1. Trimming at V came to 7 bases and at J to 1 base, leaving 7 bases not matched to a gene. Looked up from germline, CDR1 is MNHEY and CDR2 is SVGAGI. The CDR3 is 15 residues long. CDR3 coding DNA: TGTGCCAGCATGAGGGACAGGGCTAAGAACACTGAAGCTTTCTTT. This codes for CASMRDRAKNTEAFF.

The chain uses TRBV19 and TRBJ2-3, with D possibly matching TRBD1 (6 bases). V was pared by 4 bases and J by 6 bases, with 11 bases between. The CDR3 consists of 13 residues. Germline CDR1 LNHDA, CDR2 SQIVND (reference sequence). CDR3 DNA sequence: TGTGCCAGTAGTAAGCCAGGGGAGGATACGCAGTATTTT. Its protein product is CASSKPGEDTQYF.

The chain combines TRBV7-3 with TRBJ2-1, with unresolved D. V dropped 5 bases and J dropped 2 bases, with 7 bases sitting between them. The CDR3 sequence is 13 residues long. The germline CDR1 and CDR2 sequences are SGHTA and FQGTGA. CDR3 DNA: TGTGCCAGCAGCCCTCAGGCCTACAATGAGCAGTTCTTC. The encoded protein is CASSPQAYNEQFF.

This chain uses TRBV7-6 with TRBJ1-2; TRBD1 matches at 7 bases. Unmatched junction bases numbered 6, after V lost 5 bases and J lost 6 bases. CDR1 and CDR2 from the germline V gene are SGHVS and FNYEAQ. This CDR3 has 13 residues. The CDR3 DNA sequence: TGTGCCAGCAGCCTAGGGGGCCCGGATGGCTACACCTTC. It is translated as CASSLGGPDGYTF.

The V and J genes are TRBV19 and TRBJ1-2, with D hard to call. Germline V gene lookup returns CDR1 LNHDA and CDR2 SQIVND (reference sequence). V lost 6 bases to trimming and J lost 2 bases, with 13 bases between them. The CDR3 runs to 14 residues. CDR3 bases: TGTGCCAGTAGCCCCGGTGGGAGCAACTATGGCTACACCTTC. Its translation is CASSPGGSNYGYTF. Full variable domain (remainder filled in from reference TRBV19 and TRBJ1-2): DGGITQSPKYLFRKEGQNVTLSCEQNLNHDAMYWYRQDPGQGLRLIYYSQIVNDFQKGDIAEGYSVSREKKESFPLTVTSAQKNPTAFYLCASSPGGSNYGYTFGSGTRLTVV.

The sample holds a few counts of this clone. In nucleotides, the CDR3 is TGTGCCAGCAGTCCTCCCCTAGGTGGAAACATTCAGTACTTC. Protein: CASSPPLGGNIQYF. This sequence joins TRBV28 and TRBJ2-4, with D hard to call. This CDR3 has 14 amino acids. Germline assignment: CDR1 MDHEN and CDR2 SYDVKM. Trimming took off 5 bases at V and 6 bases at J, with 14 bases between the two ends.

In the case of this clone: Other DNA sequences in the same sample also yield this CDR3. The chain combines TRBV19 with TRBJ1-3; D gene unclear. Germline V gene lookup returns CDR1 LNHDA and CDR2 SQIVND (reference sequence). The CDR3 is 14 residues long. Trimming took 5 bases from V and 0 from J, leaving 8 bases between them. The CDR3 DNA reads TGTGCCAGTAGTCCGGGGAGCTCTGGAAACACCATATATTTT. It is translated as CASSPGSSGNTIYF.

The CDR3 nucleotides are TGTGCCACCAGCAGAGAAATGGCAGGCTCTGGAAACACCATATATTTT. Protein: CATSREMAGSGNTIYF. The rearrangement joins TRBV15 to TRBJ1-3; D gene uncertain. CDR1 LNHNV and CDR2 YYDKDF come from the germline V gene (reference sequence). The CDR3 is 16 amino acids. V was shortened by 0 bases and J by 0 bases, with 9 bases between the two germline ends.

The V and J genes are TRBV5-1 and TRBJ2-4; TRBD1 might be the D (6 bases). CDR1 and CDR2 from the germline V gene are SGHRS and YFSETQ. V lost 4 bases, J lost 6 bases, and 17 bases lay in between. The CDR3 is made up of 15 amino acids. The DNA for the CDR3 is TGCGCCAGCAGCCAGGGGACGGGTCTTCCAAACATTCAGTACTTC. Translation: CASSQGTGLPNIQYF.

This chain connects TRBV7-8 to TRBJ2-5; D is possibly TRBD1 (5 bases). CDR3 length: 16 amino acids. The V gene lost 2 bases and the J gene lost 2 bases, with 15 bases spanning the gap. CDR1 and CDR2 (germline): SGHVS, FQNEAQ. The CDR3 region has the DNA TGTGCCAGCAGCTTATTCGAGACAGTACCTCAAGAGACCCAGTACTTC. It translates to CASSLFETVPQETQYF.

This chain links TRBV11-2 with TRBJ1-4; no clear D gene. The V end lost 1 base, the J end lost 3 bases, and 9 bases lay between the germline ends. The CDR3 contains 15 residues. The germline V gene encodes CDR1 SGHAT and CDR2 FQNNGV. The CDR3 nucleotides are TGTGCCAGCAGCTTAGTCTTCGGAGCTAATGAAAAACTGTTTTTT. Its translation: CASSLVFGANEKLFF.